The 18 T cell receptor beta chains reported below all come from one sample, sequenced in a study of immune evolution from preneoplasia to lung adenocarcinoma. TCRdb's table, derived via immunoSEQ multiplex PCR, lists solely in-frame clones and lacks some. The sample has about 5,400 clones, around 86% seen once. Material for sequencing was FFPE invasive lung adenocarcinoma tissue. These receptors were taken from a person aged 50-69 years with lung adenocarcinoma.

DNA of the CDR3: TGTGCCAGCAGCCAGGACAACTACTATGGCTACACCTTC. Its protein product is CASSQDNYYGYTF. V usage is TRBV9 and J usage is TRBJ1-2; weak D call: TRBD1 (5 bases). The CDR3 runs to 13 residues. Trimming removed 4 bases at V and 3 bases at J, with 10 bases between. Germline V CDR1 and CDR2: SGDLS, YYNGEE.

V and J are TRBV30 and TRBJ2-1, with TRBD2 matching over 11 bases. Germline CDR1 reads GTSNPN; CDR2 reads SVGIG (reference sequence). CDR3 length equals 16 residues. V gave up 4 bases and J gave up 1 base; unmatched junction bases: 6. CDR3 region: CAWTTGTSGSYNEQFF. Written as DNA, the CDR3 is TGTGCCTGGACCACCGGGACTAGCGGTTCCTACAATGAGCAGTTCTTC.

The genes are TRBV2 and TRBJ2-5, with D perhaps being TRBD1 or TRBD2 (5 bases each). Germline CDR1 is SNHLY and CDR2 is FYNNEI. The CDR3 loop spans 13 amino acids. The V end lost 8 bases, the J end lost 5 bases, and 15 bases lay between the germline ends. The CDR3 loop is CASLIEGLETQYF. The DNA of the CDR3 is TGTGCCAGCCTGATTGAGGGGTTGGAGACCCAGTACTTC.

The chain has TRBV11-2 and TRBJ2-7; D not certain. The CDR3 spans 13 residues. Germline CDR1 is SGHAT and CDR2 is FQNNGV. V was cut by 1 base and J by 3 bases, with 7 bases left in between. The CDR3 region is CASSLGFFYEQYF. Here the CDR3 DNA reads TGTGCCAGCAGCTTAGGTTTCTTCTACGAGCAGTACTTC. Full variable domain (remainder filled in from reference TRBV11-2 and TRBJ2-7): EAGVAQSPRYKIIEKRQSVAFWCNPISGHATLYWYQQILGQGPKLLIQFQNNGVVDDSQLPKDRFSAERLKGVDSTLKIQPAKLEDSAVYLCASSLGFFYEQYFGPGTRLTVT.

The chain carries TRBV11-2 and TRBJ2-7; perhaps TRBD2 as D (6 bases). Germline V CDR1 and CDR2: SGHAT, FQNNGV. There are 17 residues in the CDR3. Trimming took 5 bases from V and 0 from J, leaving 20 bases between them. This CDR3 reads CASSPRSGVTFSYEQYF. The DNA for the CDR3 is TGTGCCAGCAGCCCCCGGTCGGGGGTGACTTTCTCCTACGAGCAGTACTTC.

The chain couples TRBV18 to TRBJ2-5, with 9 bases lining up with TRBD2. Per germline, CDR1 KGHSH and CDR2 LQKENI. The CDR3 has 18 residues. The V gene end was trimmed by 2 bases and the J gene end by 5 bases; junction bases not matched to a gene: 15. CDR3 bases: TGTGCCAGCTCACCAAGGGCCGCGGGAGGGCCGTTATTGGAGACCCAGTACTTC. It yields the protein CASSPRAAGGPLLETQYF.

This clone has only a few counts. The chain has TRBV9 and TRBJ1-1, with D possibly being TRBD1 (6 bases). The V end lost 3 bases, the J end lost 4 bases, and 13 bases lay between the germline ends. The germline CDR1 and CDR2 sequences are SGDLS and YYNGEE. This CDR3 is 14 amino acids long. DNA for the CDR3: TGTGCCAGCAGCGAAACAGGGTTCTCCACTGAAGCTTTCTTT. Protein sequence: CASSETGFSTEAFF.

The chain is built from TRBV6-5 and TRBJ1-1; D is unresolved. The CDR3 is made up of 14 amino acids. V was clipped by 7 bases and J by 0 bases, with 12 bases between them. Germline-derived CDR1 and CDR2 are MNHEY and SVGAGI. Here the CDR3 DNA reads TGTGCCAGCAAAAAGGGCCGTCTGAACACTGAAGCTTTCTTT. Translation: CASKKGRLNTEAFF.

CDR3 sequence (DNA): TGTGCCAGCAGTCCACGCCTCAACTGGGGCCTTGAGCAGTTCTTC. Its translation is CASSPRLNWGLEQFF. This chain links TRBV27 with TRBJ2-1; TRBD1 is a possible D gene (5 bases). The germline CDR1 and CDR2 sequences are MNHEY and SMNVEV (reference sequence). V gave up 5 bases and J gave up 9 bases, with 20 bases separating them. The CDR3 contains 15 residues.

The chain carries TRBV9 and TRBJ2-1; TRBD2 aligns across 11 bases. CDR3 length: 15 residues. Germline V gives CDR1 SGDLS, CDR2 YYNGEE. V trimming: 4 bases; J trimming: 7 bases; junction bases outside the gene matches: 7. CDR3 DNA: TGTGCCAGCAGCTCCTCACTAGCGGGAGAGAATGAGCAGTTCTTC. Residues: CASSSSLAGENEQFF.

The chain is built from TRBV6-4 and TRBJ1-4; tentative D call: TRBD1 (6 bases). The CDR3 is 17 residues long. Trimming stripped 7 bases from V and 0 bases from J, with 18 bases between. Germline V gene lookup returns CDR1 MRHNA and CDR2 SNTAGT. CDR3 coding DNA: TGTGCCAGCAACAACGGACAGCGACGATCAACTAATGAAAAACTGTTTTTT. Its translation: CASNNGQRRSTNEKLFF.

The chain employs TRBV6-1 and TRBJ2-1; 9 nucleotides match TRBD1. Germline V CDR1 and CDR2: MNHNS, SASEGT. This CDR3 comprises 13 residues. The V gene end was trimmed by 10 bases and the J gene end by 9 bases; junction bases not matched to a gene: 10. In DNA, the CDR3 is TGTGCCACCGGCCAACAGGGGGCAGGTGAGCAGTTCTTC. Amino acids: CATGQQGAGEQFF.

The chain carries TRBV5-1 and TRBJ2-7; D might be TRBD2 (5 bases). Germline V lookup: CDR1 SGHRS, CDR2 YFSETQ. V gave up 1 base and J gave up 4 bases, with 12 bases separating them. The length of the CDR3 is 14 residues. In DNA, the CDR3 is TGCGCCAGCAGCTTGAGGGCAGAGGGATACGAGCAGTACTTC. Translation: CASSLRAEGYEQYF. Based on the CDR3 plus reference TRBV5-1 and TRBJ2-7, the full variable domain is KAGVTQTPRYLIKTRGQQVTLSCSPISGHRSVSWYQQTPGQGLQFLFEYFSETQRNKGNFPGRFSGRQFSNSRSEMNVSTLELGDSALYLCASSLRAEGYEQYFGPGTRLTVT.

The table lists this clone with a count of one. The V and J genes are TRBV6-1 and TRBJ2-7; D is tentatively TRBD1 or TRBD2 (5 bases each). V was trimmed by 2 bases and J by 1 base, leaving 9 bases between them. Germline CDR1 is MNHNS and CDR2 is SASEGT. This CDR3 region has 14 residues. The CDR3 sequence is CASSESGRSYEQYF. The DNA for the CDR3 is TGTGCCAGCAGTGAATCGGGGCGGTCCTACGAGCAGTACTTC.

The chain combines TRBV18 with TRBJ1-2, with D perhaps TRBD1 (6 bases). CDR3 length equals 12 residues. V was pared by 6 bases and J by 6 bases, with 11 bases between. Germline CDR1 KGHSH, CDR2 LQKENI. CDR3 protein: CASSGQRDGYTF. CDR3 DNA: TGTGCCAGCTCTGGACAGCGCGATGGCTACACCTTC.

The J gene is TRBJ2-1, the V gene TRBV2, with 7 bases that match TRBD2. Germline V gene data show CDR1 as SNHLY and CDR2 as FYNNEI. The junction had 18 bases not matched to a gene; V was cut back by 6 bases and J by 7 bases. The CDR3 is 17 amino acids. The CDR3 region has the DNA TGTGCCAGCAGGTCTTCCAGTTATGGCGGGAGTAAAAATGAGCAGTTCTTC. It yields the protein CASRSSSYGGSKNEQFF.

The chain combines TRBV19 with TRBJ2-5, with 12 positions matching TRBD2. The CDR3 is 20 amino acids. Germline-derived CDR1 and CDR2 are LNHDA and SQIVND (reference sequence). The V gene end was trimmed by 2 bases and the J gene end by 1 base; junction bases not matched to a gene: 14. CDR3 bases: TGTGCCAGTAGTATACGGATTCTAGCGGGAGGGCCCCCTTTCCAAGAGACCCAGTACTTC. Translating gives CASSIRILAGGPPFQETQYF.

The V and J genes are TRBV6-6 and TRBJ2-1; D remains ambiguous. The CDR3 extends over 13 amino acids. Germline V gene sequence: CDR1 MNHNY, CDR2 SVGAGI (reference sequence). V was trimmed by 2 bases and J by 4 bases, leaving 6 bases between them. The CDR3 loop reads CASSYSSYNEQFF. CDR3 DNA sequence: TGTGCCAGCAGTTACAGTAGTTACAATGAGCAGTTCTTC.